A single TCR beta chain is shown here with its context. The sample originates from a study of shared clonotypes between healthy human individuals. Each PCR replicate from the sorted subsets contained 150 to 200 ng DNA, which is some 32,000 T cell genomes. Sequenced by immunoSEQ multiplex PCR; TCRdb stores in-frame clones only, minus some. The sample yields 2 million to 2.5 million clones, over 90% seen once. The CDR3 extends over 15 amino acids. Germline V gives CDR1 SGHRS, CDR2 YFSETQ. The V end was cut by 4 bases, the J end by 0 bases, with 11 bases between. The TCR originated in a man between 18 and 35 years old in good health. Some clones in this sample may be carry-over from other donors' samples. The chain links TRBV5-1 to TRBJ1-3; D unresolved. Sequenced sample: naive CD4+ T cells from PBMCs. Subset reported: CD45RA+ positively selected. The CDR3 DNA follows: TGCGCCAGCAGCCCCGGATCCAGCTCTGGAAACACCATATATTTT. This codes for CASSPGSSSGNTIYF.